This note documents a single TCR beta chain sequence. Clones were read by immunoSEQ multiplex PCR, and TCRdb kept only the in-frame ones, dropping some. Here the sample spans more than 65,000 clones, 80% to 90% being singletons. The CDR3 runs to 14 residues. Per germline, CDR1 SGHDN and CDR2 FVKESK. Trimming took off 1 base at V and 4 bases at J, with 10 bases between the two ends. This sample was taken from a study of OX40 agonist ivuxolimab in advanced cancers. Study-wide background: The mean age was roughly 60 years, ranging from about 20 to 85, with around four fifths of participants male.

J is TRBJ1-1 and V is TRBV14, with D unclear. Sequences were derived from CD4+ or CD8+ T cells sorted from blood, sampled in a trial of the OX40 agonist ivuxolimab. The clonotype comes from an adult with an advanced solid tumor such as melanoma, head and neck, liver or kidney cancer. The CDR3 loop reads CASSQALDSTEAFF. DNA of the CDR3: TGTGCCAGCAGCCAAGCACTGGATAGCACTGAAGCTTTCTTT.